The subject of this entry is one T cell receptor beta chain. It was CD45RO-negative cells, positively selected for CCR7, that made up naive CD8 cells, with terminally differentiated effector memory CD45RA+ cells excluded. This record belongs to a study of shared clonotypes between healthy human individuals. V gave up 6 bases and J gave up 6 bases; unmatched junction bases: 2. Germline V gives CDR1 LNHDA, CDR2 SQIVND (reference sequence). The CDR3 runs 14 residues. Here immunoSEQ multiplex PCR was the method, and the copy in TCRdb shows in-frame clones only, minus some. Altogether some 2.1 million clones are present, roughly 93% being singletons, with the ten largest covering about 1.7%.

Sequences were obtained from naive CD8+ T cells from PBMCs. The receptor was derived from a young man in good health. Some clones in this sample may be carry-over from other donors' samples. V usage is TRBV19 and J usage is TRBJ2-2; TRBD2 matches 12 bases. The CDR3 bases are TGTGCCAGTAGGGGACTAGCGGGCGCCGGGGAGCTGTTTTTT. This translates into CASRGLAGAGELFF.